Listed here is a single T cell receptor (beta chain). There is no known antigen for this receptor. The sample holds no much larger clone one base away, and base qualities are not on file. RNA was extracted using the RNeasy kit, and roughly 0.5 to 1 microgram was reverse transcribed with random hexamers. TCR beta CDR3 regions were amplified with the immunoSEQ multiplex PCR assay covering 54 Vbeta and 13 Jbeta segments. PCR amplification bias was corrected by using a synthetic template baseline for primer optimization and computational correction. As for the original processing: Reads were annotated to V, D and J genes per IMGT and analyzed with immunoSEQ Analyzer, keeping only productive sequences. Clonality was computed as one minus Shannon entropy normalized by log2 of the number of productive unique sequences. For each patient and control, public and private clones were evaluated among the 100 most prevalent clones. Clones were defined as Susac-specific when absent from the healthy and MS cohorts, from about 1,100 published viral clones and from other ImmuneACCESS disease sequences. The public reads were quality trimmed at Q25 with fastp and then assembled into clones with MiXCR by TCRdb, keeping productive beta chains. Rows are combined by CDR3 protein, so each entry shows the most common genes and DNA. In this record, the V and J calls reflect TCRdb's handling and not the investigators' own analysis. For this sample there are about 150,000 distinct CDR3 sequences; about 94% appear just once. The top ten constitute roughly 0.2% of the sample.

High-throughput TCR beta sequencing profiled peripheral blood CD8+ and CD4+ T cells from healthy donors, Susac syndrome patients and multiple sclerosis patients. The multiple sclerosis controls were treatment-naive patients who had stable or active relapsing-remitting disease and met the revised McDonald criteria. Bulk CD8+ and CD4+ T cells were purified by magnetic negative isolation, while CD8+ TEMRA cells were enriched using FACS. Blood was drawn into EDTA tubes, processed within 24 hours, and PBMCs were isolated by density gradient centrifugation. PBMCs destined for TCR sequencing were cryopreserved in liquid nitrogen and later thawed in a 37 °C water bath. The sorted or isolated CD4+, CD8+ and CD8+ TEMRA cells had a purity of 90% or higher. The data derive from a study of CD8 T cells in Susac syndrome (dated by TCRdb to about 2019). Turning to the overall study: The study used repertoire sequencing to test whether antigen drove CD8+ T cell activation and differentiation in Susac syndrome. CD8+ T cell repertoire clonality was compared between some 13 healthy donors, approximately 14 Susac syndrome patients and 15 multiple sclerosis patients. Study-wide findings and limitations: The number of individuals in the TCR sequencing and HLA analysis was recognized as being relatively small.

The origin of this receptor is a human donor with multiple sclerosis. Sequencing was done on a sample of CD8+ T cells from PBMCs.

The CDR3 region has the sequence CASSDSTSGGDTQYF. In nucleotides, the sequence is TGTGCCAGCAGTGACTCGACTAGCGGGGGGGATACGCAGTATTTT. The V gene is TRBV6-4 and the J gene is TRBJ2-3, and 13 junctional nucleotides match TRBD2. Here V drops 0 bases and J drops 6 bases, and the junction holds 0 bases not matched to any gene. The germline V gene sets CDR1 to MRHNA and CDR2 to SNTAGT. The CDR3 runs 15 residues from the cysteine to the phenylalanine. The DNA shown is the 45-base CDR3, in frame from base 1.